The 31 T cell receptor beta chains listed next were all sequenced from one sample in a study of radiotherapy plus CTLA-4 blockade in lung cancer (dated by TCRdb to 2016 to 2019). The protocol used for the library was the immunoSEQ multiplex PCR assay. The table was pulled from immuneACCESS by TCRdb, which kept in-frame rearrangements only. Such tables lose some clones; where checked, under half of the loss comes from unresolved V genes, and the rest has no known cause. The sample has some 120,000 clones on record, over 65% of them singletons. The ten largest clones take up approximately 3.5% of the sample. The sequenced sample was peripheral blood, obtained from a patient treated with radiotherapy plus ipilimumab. The source is a human donor with non-small cell lung cancer that progressed on radiotherapy plus ipilimumab. Some clones in this sample may be carry-over from other donors' samples.

The V and J genes are TRBV5-1 and TRBJ2-1; D is possibly TRBD1 (6 bases). V was cut by 0 bases and J by 1 base, with 14 bases left in between. From germline, CDR1 is SGHRS and CDR2 YFSETQ. CDR3 length: 17 residues. The CDR3, as DNA: TGCGCCAGCAGCTTGGTACCGGCAGGGGTTTCCTACAATGAGCAGTTCTTC. Its translation: CASSLVPAGVSYNEQFF.

The chain links TRBV5-1 to TRBJ2-7; TRBD2 agrees at 7 bases. From germline, CDR1 is SGHRS and CDR2 YFSETQ. After removal of 0 bases from V and 3 bases from J, the junction contained 3 bases not matched to a gene. This CDR3 spans 14 amino acids. The CDR3 DNA follows: TGCGCCAGCAGCTTGGACCCTAGCGGCTACGAGCAGTACTTC. Its protein product is CASSLDPSGYEQYF.

V gene TRBV27 combines with J gene TRBJ1-5; D may be TRBD1 (5 bases). Germline-derived CDR1 and CDR2 are MNHEY and SMNVEV (reference sequence). Trimming removed 5 bases from V and 4 bases from J, with 12 bases in between. This CDR3 comprises 14 residues. The CDR3 DNA reads as TGTGCCAGCAGTCCCCGACAGATTAATCAGCCCCAGCATTTT. The encoded protein is CASSPRQINQPQHF.

V usage is TRBV7-3 and J usage is TRBJ1-1, with D hard to call. This CDR3 contains 13 residues. V gave up 3 bases and J gave up 3 bases, with 8 bases separating them. Germline values: CDR1 SGHTA, CDR2 FQGTGA. The chain's CDR3 is CASSFSRDTEAFF. The CDR3 coding sequence is TGTGCCAGCAGCTTTAGTCGGGACACTGAAGCTTTCTTT.

The V call is TRBV7-2, the J call TRBJ2-3; D gene ambiguous. The ends were cut back, 2 bases at V and 11 bases at J, with 11 bases in the middle. The CDR3 is made up of 12 amino acids. Germline V gene sequence: CDR1 SGHTA, CDR2 FQGNSA. The CDR3 region is CASSLYGPWQYF. The CDR3 DNA reads TGTGCCAGCAGCTTATACGGCCCATGGCAGTATTTT. Together with reference TRBV7-2 and TRBJ2-3, the CDR3 gives the full variable domain: GAGVSQSPSNKVTEKGKDVELRCDPISGHTALYWYRQSLGQGLEFLIYFQGNSAPDKSGLPSDRFSAERTGGSVSTLTIQRTQQEDSAVYLCASSLYGPWQYFGPGTRLTVL.

The rearrangement uses TRBV2 and TRBJ2-3, with 9 bases lining up with TRBD2. The V gene's germline CDR1 is SNHLY and CDR2 FYNNEI. This CDR3 spans 14 amino acids. Trimming at V came to 4 bases and at J to 4 bases, leaving 3 bases not matched to a gene. CDR3 in DNA: TGTGCCAGCAGTGTAGCGGGGGCCTCAGATACGCAGTATTTT. Protein product: CASSVAGASDTQYF.

The V and J genes are TRBV5-1 and TRBJ2-5, with D hard to call. Germline V gives CDR1 SGHRS, CDR2 YFSETQ. This CDR3 region has 14 residues. The V and J ends lost 2 bases and 3 bases respectively, with 11 bases between them. CDR3 sequence: CASSLSRAEETQYF. The CDR3 nucleotides read TGCGCCAGCAGCTTAAGCCGGGCCGAAGAGACCCAGTACTTC.

J is TRBJ2-1 and V is TRBV5-1; D possibly corresponds to TRBD1 (6 bases). CDR1 and CDR2 (germline): SGHRS, YFSETQ. CDR3 size: 16 residues. V lost 0 bases and J 0 bases, leaving 10 bases between the germline ends. The CDR3 region has the DNA TGCGCCAGCAGCTTGGCCGGGACAAACTCCTACAATGAGCAGTTCTTC. Translated: CASSLAGTNSYNEQFF. The full variable domain, its missing parts supplied by reference TRBV5-1 and TRBJ2-1, is KAGVTQTPRYLIKTRGQQVTLSCSPISGHRSVSWYQQTPGQGLQFLFEYFSETQRNKGNFPGRFSGRQFSNSRSEMNVSTLELGDSALYLCASSLAGTNSYNEQFFGPGTRLTVL.

This clone was seen only a few times. This rearrangement joins TRBV4-3 to TRBJ1-2, with D unresolved. The CDR3 is 15 residues long. The V and J ends lost 4 bases and 4 bases respectively, with 16 bases between them. Germline CDR1 is LGHNA and CDR2 is YSLEER. The CDR3 loop reads CASSLTQSNTYGYTF. The CDR3 nucleotides are TGCGCCAGCAGCCTAACTCAGAGTAACACCTATGGCTACACCTTC.

Of note for this clone: Relative to the germline gene, one junction end is altered; a read error may explain this. The chain combines TRBV5-4 with TRBJ1-4; maybe TRBD1 (6 bases). The CDR3 is made up of 14 amino acids. Per germline, CDR1 SGHNT and CDR2 YYREEE (reference sequence). The CDR3 coding sequence is TGTGCCAGCAGTTTGGACAGCATTAATGAAAAACTGTTTTTT. Its protein product is CASSLDSINEKLFF.

The chain links TRBV29-1 to TRBJ2-3; a weak D match, TRBD1 (6 bases). CDR1 SQVTM and CDR2 ANQGSEA come from the germline V gene. The germline V and J ends were trimmed by 7 bases and 0 bases, with 17 bases remaining between them. The CDR3 is 15 residues long. This chain's CDR3 is CSAVPGVSSTDTQYF. The CDR3 DNA is TGCAGCGCTGTCCCAGGGGTATCTAGCACAGATACGCAGTATTTT.

The CDR3 sequence is CASSPGVNQPQHF. The DNA of the CDR3 is TGTGCCAGCAGCCCCGGGGTCAATCAGCCCCAGCATTTT. This rearrangement joins TRBV14 to TRBJ1-5; D uncertain. The CDR3 runs 13 residues. V was cut by 4 bases and J by 3 bases, with 7 bases left in between. Germline CDR1 and CDR2: SGHDN and FVKESK.

The chain is built from TRBV4-2 and TRBJ2-1, with a weak D call TRBD1 (6 bases). This CDR3 region has 16 residues. V was trimmed by 3 bases and J by 6 bases, leaving 18 bases between them. The germline CDR1 and CDR2 sequences are LGHNA and YNFKEQ. The CDR3 spells CASSHQNRVGGNEQFF. CDR3 nucleotide sequence: TGTGCCAGCAGCCACCAAAACAGGGTTGGGGGCAATGAGCAGTTCTTC.

V is TRBV28 and J is TRBJ1-6; D call uncertain. Germline values: CDR1 MDHEN, CDR2 SYDVKM. The CDR3 totals 18 residues. V lost 2 bases, J lost 4 bases, and 18 bases lay in between. This CDR3 is CASSLKAALRAYNSPLHF. Written as DNA, the CDR3 is TGTGCCAGCAGTTTAAAGGCGGCTCTTCGGGCGTATAATTCACCCCTCCACTTT.

This chain links TRBV5-4 with TRBJ2-4; D unclear. The germline gives CDR1 SGHNT, CDR2 YYREEE (reference sequence). The CDR3 sequence is 14 residues long. Trimming removed 2 bases at V and 2 bases at J, with 8 bases between. CDR3 loop: CASSFSGSKNIQYF. The CDR3 nucleotides are TGTGCCAGCAGCTTTTCAGGTTCCAAAAACATTCAGTACTTC. Variable domain in full (rest from reference TRBV5-4 and TRBJ2-4): ETGVTQSPTHLIKTRGQQVTLRCSSQSGHNTVSWYQQALGQGPQFIFQYYREEENGRGNFPPRFSGLQFPNYSSELNVNALELDDSALYLCASSFSGSKNIQYFGAGTRLSVL.

The chain couples TRBV6-4 to TRBJ2-2; the D call may be TRBD1 or TRBD2 (5 bases each). Per the germline V gene, CDR1 is MRHNA and CDR2 is SNTAGT. The CDR3 is 15 residues long. Trimming left V 0 bases short and J 4 bases short, with 9 bases between. The CDR3 DNA follows: TGTGCCAGCAGTGACTCGGGGGAGATCACCGGGGAGCTGTTTTTT. Protein product: CASSDSGEITGELFF.

The chain recombines TRBV9 with TRBJ2-1, with D perhaps given as TRBD1 or TRBD2 (5 bases each). The CDR3 is 16 residues long. CDR1 is SGDLS and CDR2 is YYNGEE in the germline V gene. Trimming cost V 0 bases and J 2 bases, with 12 bases left between them. CDR3 residues: CASSVASRGPYNEQFF. DNA for the CDR3: TGTGCCAGCAGCGTAGCTTCCCGGGGCCCCTACAATGAGCAGTTCTTC.

V and J are TRBV4-2 and TRBJ2-2; tentative D call: TRBD1 (6 bases). This CDR3 contains 16 residues. Trimming removed 1 base at V and 2 bases at J, with 11 bases between. CDR1 is LGHNA, CDR2 YNFKEQ, per germline. The chain's CDR3 is CASSQGQGTNTGELFF. CDR3 nucleotides: TGTGCCAGCAGCCAAGGGCAGGGGACAAACACCGGGGAGCTGTTTTTT.

The rearrangement links TRBV11-2 to TRBJ2-1; no definite D call. V was shortened by 4 bases and J by 7 bases, with 14 bases between the two germline ends. The CDR3 totals 14 residues. The V gene's germline CDR1 is SGHAT and CDR2 FQNNGV. CDR3 in DNA: TGTGCCAGCAGCTCCCGCTTTGGGGATAATGAGCAGTTCTTC. It specifies CASSSRFGDNEQFF.

This rearrangement joins TRBV6-6 to TRBJ1-2; TRBD1 agrees at 11 bases. The CDR3 runs 16 residues. J lost 0 bases, V lost 5 bases, and 5 bases had no gene match. The V gene's germline CDR1 is MNHNY and CDR2 SVGAGI (reference sequence). The CDR3 sequence: CASSRGQGETNYGYTF. In DNA, the CDR3 is TGTGCCAGCAGTCGGGGACAGGGGGAGACTAACTATGGCTACACCTTC.

This clone is a singleton in its sample. The chain joins TRBV27 to TRBJ1-3; 7 nucleotides line up with TRBD1. CDR3 length equals 15 residues. The V segment lost 2 bases and the J segment 4 bases; nucleotides outside the gene matches: 5. Germline CDR1 is MNHEY and CDR2 is SMNVEV (reference sequence). CDR3 protein: CASSLQQGPGNTIYF. For the CDR3, the DNA is TGTGCCAGCAGTTTACAACAGGGGCCAGGAAACACCATATATTTT.

CDR3 DNA sequence: TGTGCCAGCAGCGGTTGGGGCTCCTATAATTCACCCCTCCACTTT. Its translation is CASSGWGSYNSPLHF. The chain has TRBV7-9 and TRBJ1-6; D remains ambiguous. Germline V CDR1 and CDR2: SEHNR, FQNEAQ (reference sequence). Trimming took 5 bases from V and 0 from J, leaving 8 bases between them. This CDR3 has 15 amino acids.

The chain links TRBV7-9 to TRBJ2-7; possibly TRBD1 or TRBD2 for D (6 bases each). Deletions cut 4 bases from V and 6 bases from J, with 13 bases between. Per the germline V gene, CDR1 is SEHNR and CDR2 is FQNEAQ (reference sequence). The CDR3 contains 13 residues. CDR3 nucleotide sequence: TGTGCCAGCAGCTCCCCGGGGGCGTTCGAGCAGTACTTC. This translates into CASSSPGAFEQYF.

The gene calls are TRBV7-9 and TRBJ2-7; possibly TRBD1 for D (6 bases). Germline V gives CDR1 SEHNR, CDR2 FQNEAQ (reference sequence). The CDR3 has 16 amino acids. Trimming cost V 1 base and J 4 bases, with 17 bases left between them. The CDR3 loop is CASSLVTGPAVYEQYF. The CDR3 DNA follows: TGTGCCAGCAGCTTAGTAACAGGGCCAGCGGTATACGAGCAGTACTTC.

The V and J genes are TRBV6-5 and TRBJ2-3, with D possibly TRBD1 on 5 matching bases. Germline lookup yields CDR1 MNHEY and CDR2 SVGAGI. This CDR3 contains 13 residues. Between the trimmed V and J ends, which lost 4 bases and 2 bases, there was a span of 7 bases. The CDR3, as DNA: TGTGCCAGCAGTTGGGGCACCACAGATACGCAGTATTTT. Encoded protein: CASSWGTTDTQYF.

This clone is a singleton in its sample. The chain combines TRBV11-2 with TRBJ1-2; D remains ambiguous. Trimming removed 3 bases from V and 2 bases from J, with 7 bases in between. This CDR3 spans 13 amino acids. Germline lookup yields CDR1 SGHAT and CDR2 FQNNGV. The CDR3 nucleotides are TGTGCCAGCAGCTTTCACGGAAACTATGGCTACACCTTC. This codes for CASSFHGNYGYTF.

V usage is TRBV7-6 and J usage is TRBJ2-7; the D gene is possibly TRBD1 (6 bases). This CDR3 region has 14 residues. Per the germline V gene, CDR1 is SGHVS and CDR2 is FNYEAQ. V lost 1 base and J lost 0, with 7 bases in between. CDR3 in DNA: TGTGCCAGCAGCTTAGGGACAGTCTCCTACGAGCAGTACTTC. This sequence encodes CASSLGTVSYEQYF.

A few counts support this clone. The chain couples TRBV6-5 to TRBJ1-5, with a possible D match to TRBD1 (6 bases). Germline lookup yields CDR1 MNHEY and CDR2 SVGAGI. There are 14 residues in the CDR3. Trimming removed 5 bases at V and 5 bases at J, with 13 bases between. The CDR3 loop reads CASSQGNEHQPQHF. The CDR3 DNA reads TGTGCCAGCAGTCAGGGGAACGAACATCAGCCCCAGCATTTT.

The table lists this clone with a count of one. The chain couples TRBV6-1 to TRBJ1-1, with 7 positions matching TRBD1. Trimming cost V 3 bases and J 5 bases; bases outside gene matches: 3. Germline V gene lookup returns CDR1 MNHNS and CDR2 SASEGT. The CDR3 contains 13 residues. This CDR3 reads CASSDRGDTEAFF. As DNA, the CDR3 is TGTGCCAGCAGTGACAGGGGGGATACTGAAGCTTTCTTT.

The gene calls are TRBV4-3 and TRBJ1-6; tentative D call: TRBD1 (6 bases). Germline CDR1 is LGHNA and CDR2 is YSLEER. Trimming took 4 bases from V and 9 from J, leaving 16 bases between them. The CDR3 is made up of 15 amino acids. DNA of the CDR3: TGCGCCAGCAGCCGAGAACAGGGTGGAAGTTCACCCCTCCACTTT. It codes for CASSREQGGSSPLHF.

The chain combines TRBV7-8 with TRBJ2-2; 8 bases agree with TRBD2. The length of the CDR3 is 16 residues. Trimming at V came to 4 bases and at J to 3 bases, leaving 7 bases not matched to a gene. The germline gives CDR1 SGHVS, CDR2 FQNEAQ. Here the CDR3 DNA reads TGTGCCAGCAGCTATTTAGCGGGGACCGACACCGGGGAGCTGTTTTTT. Its protein product is CASSYLAGTDTGELFF.